This TCR beta chain was sequenced for a study of blood T cells in healthy people across ages. Overall study results and limits: Naive T cell percentage strongly correlated with TCR beta diversity.

A second about 6 to 12 cycle PCR used barcoded and J-beta primers. MiXCR, applied by TCRdb to the 5' RACE reads, yields one record per CDR3 protein. Of more than 450,000 distinct CDR3 sequences in the sample, around 27% were seen once. With V trimmed by 5 bases and J by 0 bases, 15 bases remained unmatched. This CDR3 region has 19 residues. Looked up from germline, CDR1 is SGHVS and CDR2 is FQNEAQ. The table lists this clonotype with a few counts. Its antigen is not identified. This sample also appeared in a second study, on T cells of mothers and their children.

This sequence originates from a boy aged 2 to 10 in good health. The specimen sequenced was blood. The gene calls are TRBV7-8 and TRBJ2-4, with TRBD2 matching over 8 bases. CDR3 sequence: CASSRGTSEGQLAKNIQYF. CDR3 nucleotide sequence: TGTGCCAGCAGCCGCGGGACTAGTGAGGGGCAACTAGCCAAAAACATTCAGTACTTC.